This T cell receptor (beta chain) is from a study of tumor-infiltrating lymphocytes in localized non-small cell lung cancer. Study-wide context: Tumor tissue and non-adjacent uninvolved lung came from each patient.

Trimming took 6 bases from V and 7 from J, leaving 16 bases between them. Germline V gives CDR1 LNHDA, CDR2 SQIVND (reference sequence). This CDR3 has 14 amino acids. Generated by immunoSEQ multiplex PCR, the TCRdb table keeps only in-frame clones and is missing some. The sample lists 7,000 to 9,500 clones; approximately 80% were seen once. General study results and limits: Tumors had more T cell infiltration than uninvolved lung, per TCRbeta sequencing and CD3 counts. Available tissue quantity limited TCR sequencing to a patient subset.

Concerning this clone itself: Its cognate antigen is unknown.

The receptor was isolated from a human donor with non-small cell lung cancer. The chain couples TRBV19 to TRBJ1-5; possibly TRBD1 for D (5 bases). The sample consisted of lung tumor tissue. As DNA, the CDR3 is TGTGCCAGTAGACTACCGATGGGGGGACAGCCCCAGCATTTT. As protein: CASRLPMGGQPQHF. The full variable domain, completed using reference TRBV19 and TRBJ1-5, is DGGITQSPKYLFRKEGQNVTLSCEQNLNHDAMYWYRQDPGQGLRLIYYSQIVNDFQKGDIAEGYSVSREKKESFPLTVTSAQKNPTAFYLCASRLPMGGQPQHFGDGTRLSIL.